A single TCR beta chain is shown here with its context. The CDR3 has 14 amino acids. Germline-derived CDR1 and CDR2 are LGHDT and YNNKEL (reference sequence). Trimming shortened V by 4 bases and J by 8 bases, and 17 bases separated the two germline ends. This entry comes from a study of blood T cell repertoires in COVID-19. Study-level information: The analysed material was cDNA or gDNA that came from T cells, B-cell-depleted T cells, or PBMCs.

Original processing methods: The assay estimated nucleated cells by amplifying reference gene primers. The protocol was immunoSEQ multiplex PCR, while the TCRdb copy is restricted to in-frame clones and leaves out a portion. V, J and clone size are taken as reported in that table, and D and trimming were inferred from the DNA itself. The data contain fewer than 250,000 clones, about 83% of them singletons. This sequence originates from a woman aged 45 to 65 with acute or convalescent COVID-19. Source material: peripheral blood. The V and J genes are TRBV3-1 (or the pseudogene TRBV3-2) and TRBJ1-2; no clear D gene. The CDR3 region has the DNA TGTGCCAGCAGCCCGGTCCCAGGAGGGTCCGGCTACACCTTC. This encodes CASSPVPGGSGYTF.